This passage covers 18 T cell receptor beta chains from one sample sequenced in a study of cytomegalovirus exposure and HLA in healthy donors. Researchers ran the PCR with 60 Vbeta and 13 Jbeta primers. This table comes from immunoSEQ multiplex PCR, and its TCRdb copy is limited to in-frame clones, with some not included. The sample records more than 110,000 clones, roughly 79% being singletons. Sequencing was performed on PBMCs. These receptors came from a male donor in good health and CMV-seronegative.

The chain joins TRBV6-5 to TRBJ2-7; 8 nucleotides agree with TRBD2. Germline V gene lookup returns CDR1 MNHEY and CDR2 SVGAGI. The CDR3 runs to 16 residues. V gave up 2 bases and J gave up 3 bases; unmatched junction bases: 9. Here the CDR3 DNA reads TGTGCCAGCAGTTACGCCCTAGCGGGTTCCCACTACGAGCAGTACTTC. Its translation is CASSYALAGSHYEQYF.

CDR3 protein: CASSRDSGNTIYF. For the CDR3, the DNA is TGTGCCAGCAGTCGAGACTCTGGAAACACCATATATTTT. V and J are TRBV2 and TRBJ1-3; D unclear. There are 13 residues in the CDR3. CDR1 and CDR2 from the germline V gene are SNHLY and FYNNEI. Trimming shortened V by 5 bases and J by 0 bases, and 5 bases separated the two germline ends.

This clone has just one count. Germline and junction disagree at one end, which may indicate a read error. The CDR3 coding sequence is TGTTCCAGCAGCTTAGGGACAGGGACGACCGGGGAGCTGTTTTTT. Its translation is CSSSLGTGTTGELFF. The gene calls are TRBV7-9 and TRBJ2-2; 9 bases align to TRBD1. Germline V lookup: CDR1 SEHNR, CDR2 FQNEAQ (reference sequence). This CDR3 contains 15 residues.

Details on this clone: Distinct nucleotide sequences in the sample also encode this CDR3. The V and J genes are TRBV4-1 and TRBJ2-2, with 8 nucleotides matching TRBD1. V trimming: 5 bases; J trimming: 1 base; junction bases outside the gene matches: 3. This CDR3 comprises 15 residues. Per the germline V gene, CDR1 is MGHRA and CDR2 is YSYEKL. The CDR3 DNA sequence: TGCGCCAGCAGCTTGGGGACAGGGAACACCGGGGAGCTGTTTTTT. Encoded protein: CASSLGTGNTGELFF.

Only one count was recorded for this clone. The same CDR3 also results from other DNA sequences found in this sample. CDR3: CASSVAGTSSYEQYF. The CDR3 bases are TGTGCCAGCAGCGTAGCTGGGACTAGTTCCTACGAGCAGTACTTC. The chain is built from TRBV9 and TRBJ2-7; 8 nucleotides align to TRBD2. The junction had 3 bases not matched to a gene; V was cut back by 0 bases and J by 1 base. In germline, CDR1 is SGDLS, CDR2 YYNGEE. The CDR3 is 15 amino acids.

The rearrangement joins TRBV29-1 to TRBJ2-7, with TRBD1 matching over 9 bases. Germline V CDR1 and CDR2: SQVTM, ANQGSEA. Trimming removed 4 bases from V and 5 bases from J; junction bases left unmatched: 9. This CDR3 region has 14 residues. The CDR3 reads CSVVRGTGSHEQYF. The CDR3, as DNA: TGCAGCGTTGTGCGAGGGACAGGGTCTCACGAGCAGTACTTC.

V gene TRBV6-1 combines with J gene TRBJ2-3, with 7 bases identical to TRBD2. The CDR3 totals 13 residues. Germline assignment: CDR1 MNHNS and CDR2 SASEGT. V dropped 9 bases and J dropped 1; count of bases not matched to a gene: 4. The DNA of the CDR3 is TGTGCCAGTGGACTAGGGGGCACAGATACGCAGTATTTT. Translation: CASGLGGTDTQYF.

This clone turned up a few times. The chain has TRBV29-1 and TRBJ2-5; a weak D match, TRBD2 (6 bases). V shed 3 bases and J shed 5 bases, with 7 bases lying between them. This CDR3 is 11 amino acids long. Germline V CDR1 and CDR2: SQVTM, ANQGSEA. Here the CDR3 DNA reads TGCAGCGTTGATGCGGGGGAGACCCAGTACTTC. Translating gives CSVDAGETQYF.

This clone was counted once. The J gene is TRBJ2-1, the V gene TRBV10-3; D possibly corresponds to TRBD2 (7 bases). This CDR3 is built from 13 residues. The germline gives CDR1 ENHRY, CDR2 SYGVKD. V was trimmed by 8 bases and J by 6 bases, leaving 14 bases between them. In nucleotides, the CDR3 is TGTGCCATCGGGGGGGCCACACCCAATGAGCAGTTCTTC. Protein product: CAIGGATPNEQFF.

V gene TRBV5-4 combines with J gene TRBJ2-5; tentative D call: TRBD2 (6 bases). From germline, CDR1 is SGHNT and CDR2 YYREEE (reference sequence). The V end lost 2 bases, the J end lost 1 base, and 12 bases lay between the germline ends. The CDR3 contains 15 residues. CDR3 amino acids: CASSFRGGTQETQYF. CDR3 bases: TGTGCCAGCAGCTTTAGGGGAGGAACCCAAGAGACCCAGTACTTC.

The V call is TRBV9, the J call TRBJ2-7; 15 bases match TRBD2. Per the germline V gene, CDR1 is SGDLS and CDR2 is YYNGEE. The CDR3 runs 15 residues. Trimming took 0 bases from V and 7 from J; bases not matched to a gene: 2. CDR3: CASSVEGLAGGEQYF. In nucleotides, the CDR3 is TGTGCCAGCAGCGTAGAGGGACTAGCGGGAGGTGAGCAGTACTTC.

The chain employs TRBV12-5 and TRBJ1-1, with unresolved D. CDR1 is LGHNT, CDR2 FRNRAP, per germline. CDR3 length: 13 amino acids. V was clipped by 4 bases and J by 0 bases, with 6 bases between them. The CDR3 is CASGSGVNTEAFF. In DNA, the CDR3 is TGTGCTAGTGGTTCCGGGGTGAACACTGAAGCTTTCTTT.

The chain combines TRBV19 with TRBJ1-4, with unresolved D. The CDR3 length is 15 residues. V shed 3 bases and J shed 5 bases, with 13 bases lying between them. CDR1 is LNHDA and CDR2 is SQIVND in the germline V gene (reference sequence). CDR3: CASSIRFFGNEKLFF. CDR3 nucleotides: TGTGCCAGTAGTATTAGATTCTTCGGGAATGAAAAACTGTTTTTT.

This chain links TRBV9 with TRBJ2-3; TRBD1 matches at 10 bases. V lost 0 bases to trimming and J lost 1 base; unmatched junction nucleotides: 5. CDR3 length: 17 amino acids. Germline V lookup: CDR1 SGDLS, CDR2 YYNGEE. CDR3 nucleotides: TGTGCCAGCAGCGTAGGTCGTGGGACAGGGGGCACAGATACGCAGTATTTT. Protein: CASSVGRGTGGTDTQYF.

The chain uses TRBV7-8 and TRBJ1-6; D unresolved. V lost 2 bases, J lost 0 bases, and 23 bases lay in between. CDR3 length equals 21 residues. The germline V gene has CDR1 SGHVS and CDR2 FQNEAQ. CDR3 DNA: TGTGCCAGCAGCTTAAGGACTCCTGAGGAGACATCGAGCTCCTATAATTCACCCCTCCACTTT. As protein: CASSLRTPEETSSSYNSPLHF.

Comments on this clone: Sequence at one end of the junction differs from germline and may be a read error. The rearrangement links TRBV30 to TRBJ1-2, with TRBD1 matching over 7 bases. Germline V gives CDR1 GTSNPN, CDR2 SVGIG (reference sequence). CDR3 size: 13 residues. The CDR3 DNA is TGTGCCTGGAGTGTACTACAGGGGTCTGGCTACCCCTTC. Protein: CAWSVLQGSGYPF.

The chain couples TRBV6-5 to TRBJ1-1; D gene unclear. In germline, CDR1 is MNHEY, CDR2 SVGAGI. Deletions cut 7 bases from V and 1 base from J, with 7 bases between. CDR3 length equals 12 residues. The CDR3 is CASKTSNTEAFF. CDR3 in DNA: TGTGCCAGCAAGACTTCGAACACTGAAGCTTTCTTT.

V usage is TRBV11-3 and J usage is TRBJ1-4, with 10 bases matching TRBD1. The CDR3 runs 15 residues. The germline CDR1 and CDR2 sequences are SGHNT and YENEEA. The trim removed 5 bases at V and 6 bases at J, leaving 6 bases unmatched. As DNA, the CDR3 is TGTGCCAGCAGCCCAGGGACAGGGGACGATGAAAAACTGTTTTTT. Its translation is CASSPGTGDDEKLFF.